This TCR beta chain was recorded in a study of blood T cells in healthy people across ages. Study-wide background: The capture of about one barcoded beta molecule per two T cells was achieved by template switching.

Overall study results and limits: Since the PBMCs were unsorted, naive and antigen-experienced cells could not be conclusively compared. More naive CD4+ cells and higher diversity marked long-lived donors relative to aged donors.

In the case of this clonotype: The antigen is unknown.

The sample, about 9.2 milliliters of peripheral blood, was drawn from each donor. It was with a sample-barcoded 5' primer and a J-beta primer mix that a second PCR of roughly 7 to 12 cycles was run. One entry per CDR3 protein, called by TCRdb with MiXCR from the 5' RACE reads. The sample lists hundreds of thousands of distinct CDR3 sequences, under 30% seen once, with around 16% in the top ten. The V gene's germline CDR1 is MNHNS and CDR2 SASEGT. Trimming stripped 0 bases from V and 7 bases from J, with 22 bases between. The CDR3 is made up of 18 amino acids. The chain couples TRBV6-1 to TRBJ1-5; the D gene is possibly TRBD1 (5 bases). The receptor was derived from an elderly woman in good health. Sequenced material: blood. The CDR3 spells CASSEAWGGGGGVQPQHF. The CDR3 DNA follows: TGTGCCAGCAGTGAAGCGTGGGGAGGCGGGGGGGGAGTCCAGCCCCAGCATTTT.